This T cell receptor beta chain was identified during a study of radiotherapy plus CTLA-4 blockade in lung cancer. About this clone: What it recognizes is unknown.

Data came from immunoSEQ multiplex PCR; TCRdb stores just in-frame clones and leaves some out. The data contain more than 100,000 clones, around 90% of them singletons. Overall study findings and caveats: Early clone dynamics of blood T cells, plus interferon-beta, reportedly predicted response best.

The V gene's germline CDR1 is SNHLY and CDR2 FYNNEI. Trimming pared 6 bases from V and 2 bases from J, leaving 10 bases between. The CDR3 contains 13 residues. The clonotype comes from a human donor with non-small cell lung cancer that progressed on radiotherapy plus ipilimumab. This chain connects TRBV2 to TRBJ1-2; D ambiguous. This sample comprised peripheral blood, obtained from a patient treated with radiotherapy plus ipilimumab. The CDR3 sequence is CASSETRNYGYTF. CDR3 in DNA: TGTGCCAGCAGCGAAACTCGGAACTATGGCTACACCTTC.